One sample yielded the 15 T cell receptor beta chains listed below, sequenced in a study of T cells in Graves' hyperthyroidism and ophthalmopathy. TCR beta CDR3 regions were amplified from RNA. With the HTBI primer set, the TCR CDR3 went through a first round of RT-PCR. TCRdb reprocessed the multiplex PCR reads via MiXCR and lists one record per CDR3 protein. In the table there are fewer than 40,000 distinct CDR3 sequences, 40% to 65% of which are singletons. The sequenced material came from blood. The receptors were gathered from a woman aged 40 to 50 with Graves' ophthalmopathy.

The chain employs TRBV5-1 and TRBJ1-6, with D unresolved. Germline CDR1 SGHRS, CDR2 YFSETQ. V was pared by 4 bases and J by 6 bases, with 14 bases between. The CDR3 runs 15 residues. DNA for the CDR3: TGCGCCAGCAGCCAGCGGGAGAACCTTAATTCACCCCTCCACTTT. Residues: CASSQRENLNSPLHF.

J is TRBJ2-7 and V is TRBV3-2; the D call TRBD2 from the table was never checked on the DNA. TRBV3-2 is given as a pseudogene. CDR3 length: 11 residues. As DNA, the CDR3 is TGTGCCAGCAGCTCCGCTGGGGAGCAGTACTTC. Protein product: CASSSAGEQYF.

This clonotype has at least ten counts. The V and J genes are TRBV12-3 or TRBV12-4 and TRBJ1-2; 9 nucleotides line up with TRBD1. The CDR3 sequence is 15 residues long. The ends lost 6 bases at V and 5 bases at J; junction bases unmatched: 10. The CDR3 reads CASSDRTGGRYGYTF. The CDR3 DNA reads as TGTGCCAGCAGCGATCGAACAGGGGGCCGGTATGGCTACACCTTC.

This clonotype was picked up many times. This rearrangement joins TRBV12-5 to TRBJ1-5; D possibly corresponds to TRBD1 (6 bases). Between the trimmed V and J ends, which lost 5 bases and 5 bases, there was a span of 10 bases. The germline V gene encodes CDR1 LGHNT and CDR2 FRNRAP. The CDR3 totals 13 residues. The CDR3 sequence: CASGPGVYQPQHF. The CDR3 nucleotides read TGTGCTAGTGGTCCAGGGGTGTATCAGCCCCAGCATTTT.

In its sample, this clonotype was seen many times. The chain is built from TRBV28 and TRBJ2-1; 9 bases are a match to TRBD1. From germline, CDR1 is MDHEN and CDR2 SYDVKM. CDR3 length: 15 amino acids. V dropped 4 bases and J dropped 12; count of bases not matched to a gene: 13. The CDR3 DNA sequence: TGTGCCAGCAGTTCCCCACGGGACAGGGCCTTAAGGCAGTTCTTC. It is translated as CASSSPRDRALRQFF.

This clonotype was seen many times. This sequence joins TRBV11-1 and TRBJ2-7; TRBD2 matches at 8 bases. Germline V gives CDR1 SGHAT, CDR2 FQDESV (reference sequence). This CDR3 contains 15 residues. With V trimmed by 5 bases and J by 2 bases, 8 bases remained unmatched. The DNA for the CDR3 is TGTGCCAGCAGCCCTGACAGGCGGGGGGCCTACGAGCAGTACTTC. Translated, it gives CASSPDRRGAYEQYF.

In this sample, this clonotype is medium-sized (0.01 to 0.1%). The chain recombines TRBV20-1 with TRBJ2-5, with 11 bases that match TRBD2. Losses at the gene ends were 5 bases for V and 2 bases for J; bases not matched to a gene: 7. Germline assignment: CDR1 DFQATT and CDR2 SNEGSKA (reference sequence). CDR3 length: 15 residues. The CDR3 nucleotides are TGCAGTGCTCGAGCGGGACTAGCGGTGCAAGAGACCCAGTACTTC. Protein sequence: CSARAGLAVQETQYF.

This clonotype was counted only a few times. In DNA form, the CDR3 reads TGTGCCAGCTCACCAAACTCCCTTTCTGGTAGGGGTAATGAAAAACTGTTTTTT. It yields the protein CASSPNSLSGRGNEKLFF. V is TRBV2 and J is TRBJ1-4, with a weak D call TRBD1 (5 bases). This CDR3 is 18 amino acids long. Germline V gene sequence: CDR1 SNHLY, CDR2 FYNNEI. Trimming took off 8 bases at V and 4 bases at J, with 26 bases between the two ends. The variable domain in full, with the rest retrieved from reference TRBV2 and TRBJ1-4, is EPEVTQTPSHQVTQMGQEVILRCVPISNHLYFYWYRQILGQKVEFLVSFYNNEISEKSEIFDDQFSVERPDGSNFTLKIRSTKLEDSAMYFCASSPNSLSGRGNEKLFFGSGTQLSVL.

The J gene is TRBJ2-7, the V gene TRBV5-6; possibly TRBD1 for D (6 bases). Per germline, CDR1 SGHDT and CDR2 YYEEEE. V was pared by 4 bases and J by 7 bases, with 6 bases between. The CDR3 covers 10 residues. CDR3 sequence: CASSGQEQYF. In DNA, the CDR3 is TGTGCCAGCAGCGGACAGGAGCAGTACTTC. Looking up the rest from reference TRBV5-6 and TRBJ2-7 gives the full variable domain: DAGVTQSPTHLIKTRGQQVTLRCSPKSGHDTVSWYQQALGQGPQFIFQYYEEEERQRGNFPDRFSGHQFPNYSSELNVNALLLGDSALYLCASSGQEQYFGPGTRLTVT.

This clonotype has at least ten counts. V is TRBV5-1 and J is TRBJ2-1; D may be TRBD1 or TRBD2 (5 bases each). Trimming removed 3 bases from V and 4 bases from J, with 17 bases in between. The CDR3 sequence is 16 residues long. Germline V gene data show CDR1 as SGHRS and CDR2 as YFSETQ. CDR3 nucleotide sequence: TGCGCCAGCAGCTCGGGCCTCGGGACGGATTACAATGAGCAGTTCTTC. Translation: CASSSGLGTDYNEQFF.

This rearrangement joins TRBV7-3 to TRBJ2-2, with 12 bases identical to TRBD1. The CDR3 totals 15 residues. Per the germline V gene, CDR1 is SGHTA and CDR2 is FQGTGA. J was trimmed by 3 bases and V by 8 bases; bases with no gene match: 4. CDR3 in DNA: TGTGCCAGCGGGGACAGGGGGCTTTACACCGGGGAGCTGTTTTTT. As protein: CASGDRGLYTGELFF.

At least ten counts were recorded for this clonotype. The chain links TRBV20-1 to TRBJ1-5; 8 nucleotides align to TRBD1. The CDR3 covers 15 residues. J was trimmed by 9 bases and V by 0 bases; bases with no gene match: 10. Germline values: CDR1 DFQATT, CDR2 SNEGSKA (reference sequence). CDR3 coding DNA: TGCAGTGCTAGAGATCGTCAGGGGGCTCAAGGGCCCCAGCATTTT. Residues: CSARDRQGAQGPQHF.

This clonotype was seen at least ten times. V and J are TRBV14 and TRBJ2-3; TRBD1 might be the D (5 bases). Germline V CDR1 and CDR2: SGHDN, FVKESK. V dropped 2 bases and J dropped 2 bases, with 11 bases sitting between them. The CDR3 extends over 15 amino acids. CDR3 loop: CASSQRRGYTDTQYF. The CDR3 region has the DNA TGTGCCAGCAGCCAACGAAGGGGATACACAGATACGCAGTATTTT.

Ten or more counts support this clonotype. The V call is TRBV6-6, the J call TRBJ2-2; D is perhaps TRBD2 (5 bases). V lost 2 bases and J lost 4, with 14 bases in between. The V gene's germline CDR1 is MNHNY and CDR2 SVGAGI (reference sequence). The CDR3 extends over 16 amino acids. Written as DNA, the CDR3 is TGTGCCAGCAGTTACGCCCGGGATCATCTCACCGGGGAGCTGTTTTTT. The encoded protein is CASSYARDHLTGELFF.

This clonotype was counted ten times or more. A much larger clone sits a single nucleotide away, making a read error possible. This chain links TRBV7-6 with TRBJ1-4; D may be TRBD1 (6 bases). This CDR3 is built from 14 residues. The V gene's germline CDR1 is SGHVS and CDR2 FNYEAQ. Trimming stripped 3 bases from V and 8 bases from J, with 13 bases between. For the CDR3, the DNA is TGTGCCAGCAGCTTGGGGGCAGGGGTCGAAAAACTGTTTTTT. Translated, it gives CASSLGAGVEKLFF.